This TCR beta chain was recorded in a study of T cells in localized non-small cell lung cancer. Some clones are missing from TCRdb's copy, which holds only in-frame ones; the method was immunoSEQ multiplex PCR. The data contain some 33,000 clones, approximately 90% of them seen just once; the ten biggest clones take up 4.5% to 7%. Germline-derived CDR1 and CDR2 are MNHNY and SVGAGI (reference sequence). The CDR3 covers 14 residues. J was trimmed by 3 bases and V by 5 bases; bases with no gene match: 3. Comment on this clone: Its specificity is unknown.

Study outcomes and limitations: Among blood samples, higher T cell density accompanied longer overall survival. Among the tissues sampled, uninvolved adjacent lung had the highest T cell clonality, above tumor.

The source was PBMCs, collected before any cancer treatment. The sequence was collected from a man between 40 and 69 years old with stage II lung adenocarcinoma. The chain carries TRBV6-6 and TRBJ2-3; TRBD1 matches 9 bases. Here the CDR3 reads CASSPTGGTDTQYF. The CDR3 DNA sequence: TGTGCCAGCAGTCCGACAGGGGGGACAGATACGCAGTATTTT.